Below are 30 T cell receptor beta chains sequenced from a single sample in a study of T-cell memory formation after mild COVID-19. From the 5' RACE reads, TCRdb called clonotypes with MiXCR, one entry per CDR3 protein. The table records a few hundred thousand distinct CDR3 sequences, around 15% of them present only once. Sequencing was carried out using PBMCs or a T cell subset sorted from them (not recorded which). The receptors were sampled from a man between 18 and 35 years old who had mild COVID-19 (a few samples of this study predate the infection). Cell type and time point are not known.

As concerns this clonotype: The conserved closing phenylalanine or tryptophan is absent in this CDR3, likely reflecting a read error. The genes are TRBV24-1 and TRBJ2-1; the D gene could be TRBD1 or TRBD2 (5 bases each). This CDR3 contains 13 residues. Deletions cut 3 bases from V and 6 bases from J, with 8 bases between. In germline, CDR1 is KGHDR, CDR2 SFDVKD. The CDR3: CATSDGGSNEQFL. As DNA, the CDR3 is TGTGCCACCAGTGATGGGGGTAGCAATGAGCAGTTCTTA.

The rearrangement joins TRBV4-3 to TRBJ1-6; D possibly corresponds to TRBD1 (5 bases). This CDR3 comprises 14 residues. Deletions cut 3 bases from V and 7 bases from J, with 10 bases between. CDR1 LGHNA and CDR2 YSLEER come from the germline V gene. The CDR3 here is CASSQGPRNSPLHF. DNA for the CDR3: TGCGCCAGCAGCCAGGGACCACGCAATTCACCCCTCCACTTT.

This chain connects TRBV24-1 to TRBJ1-2; 10 nucleotides align to TRBD1. CDR3 length: 16 residues. Germline CDR1 and CDR2: KGHDR and SFDVKD. J was trimmed by 7 bases and V by 3 bases; bases with no gene match: 10. The CDR3 region has the DNA TGTGCCACCAGTGATCCACTCCACCGGGACAGGGGTGGCTACACCTTC. Encoded protein: CATSDPLHRDRGGYTF.

A note on this clonotype: Mismatch with germline at one junction end may stem from a read error. This chain uses TRBV11-1 with TRBJ2-3, with D maybe TRBD2 (6 bases). The CDR3 runs 16 residues. Germline CDR1 is SGHAT and CDR2 is FQDESV (reference sequence). The CDR3 DNA is TGTGCCTGCAGCCCAGGACTAAGCCTCTCCACAGATACGCAGTATTTT. Protein sequence: CACSPGLSLSTDTQYF.

In this sample, this clonotype turned up a few times. The chain uses TRBV20-1 and TRBJ1-5, with D hard to call. Germline-derived CDR1 and CDR2 are DFQATT and SNEGSKA (reference sequence). The CDR3 runs 13 residues. V was pared by 6 bases and J by 7 bases, with 16 bases between. CDR3 protein: CSAARTAGQPQHF. The CDR3 coding sequence is TGCAGTGCAGCCCGCACAGCAGGACAGCCCCAGCATTTT.

This chain uses TRBV20-1 with TRBJ2-5; D might be TRBD1 (6 bases). V was shortened by 5 bases and J by 7 bases, with 23 bases between the two germline ends. Germline CDR1 is DFQATT and CDR2 is SNEGSKA (reference sequence). The length of the CDR3 is 15 residues. CDR3 sequence (DNA): TGCAGTGCTCAAGACAGGAGGAAGATCCGGGGGACCCAGTACTTC. Its protein is CSAQDRRKIRGTQYF.

V gene TRBV12-3 or TRBV12-4 combines with J gene TRBJ1-3; D gene uncertain. This CDR3 is built from 14 residues. Trimming stripped 5 bases from V and 4 bases from J, with 12 bases between. The CDR3 coding sequence is TGTGCCAGCAGTCACAGTGTTAAAGGAAACACCATATATTTT. This translates into CASSHSVKGNTIYF.

The chain employs TRBV20-1 and TRBJ2-1; D unresolved. Per germline, CDR1 DFQATT and CDR2 SNEGSKA (reference sequence). V was clipped by 1 base and J by 12 bases, with 22 bases between them. This CDR3 has 15 amino acids. The CDR3 spells CSARVFSFSPNSQFF. In DNA form, the CDR3 reads TGCAGTGCTAGAGTTTTCAGTTTCTCTCCTAACTCGCAGTTCTTC.

The chain employs TRBV9 and TRBJ2-2, with D perhaps TRBD1 (5 bases). The germline CDR1 and CDR2 sequences are SGDLS and YYNGEE. The CDR3 loop spans 14 amino acids. V was trimmed by 4 bases and J by 0 bases, leaving 7 bases between them. This CDR3 reads CASSTGTNTGELFF. CDR3 nucleotide sequence: TGTGCCAGCAGCACAGGAACGAACACCGGGGAGCTGTTTTTT.

The rearrangement joins TRBV12-3 or TRBV12-4 to TRBJ1-2, with D unresolved. The length of the CDR3 is 11 residues. V was cut by 8 bases and J by 5 bases, with 9 bases left in between. As DNA, the CDR3 is TGTGCCAGCGGCCTGGAGTATGGCTACACCTTC. Protein: CASGLEYGYTF.

The DNA for the CDR3 is TGTGCCACCAGTTGGGTCCGGGGGATGATAGATACGCAGTATTTT. This gives the protein CATSWVRGMIDTQYF. The chain is built from TRBV24-1 and TRBJ2-3, with D possibly matching TRBD2 (6 bases). From germline, CDR1 is KGHDR and CDR2 SFDVKD. The CDR3 runs 15 residues. V was trimmed by 6 bases and J by 5 bases, leaving 17 bases between them.

Ten or more counts support this clonotype. This chain uses TRBV10-2 with TRBJ1-1; D not resolved. The germline V gene encodes CDR1 WSHSY and CDR2 SAAADI. V dropped 6 bases and J dropped 2 bases, with 16 bases sitting between them. The length of the CDR3 is 15 residues. The CDR3, as DNA: TGCGCCAGCAGATCTCCCGTCCGGTACAACACTGAAGCTTTCTTT. Translated, it gives CASRSPVRYNTEAFF.

This clonotype has more than one count but fewer than ten. The gene calls are TRBV7-2 and TRBJ1-6; D uncertain. The CDR3 length is 13 residues. Germline V gives CDR1 SGHTA, CDR2 FQGNSA. Trimming took 1 base from V and 12 from J, leaving 10 bases between them. The chain's CDR3 is CASSLGITGPLHF. Here the CDR3 DNA reads TGTGCCAGCAGCTTAGGCATAACGGGACCCCTCCACTTT.

The chain links TRBV2 to TRBJ2-7; D is uncertain. The CDR3 sequence is 14 residues long. CDR1 and CDR2 from the germline V gene are SNHLY and FYNNEI. Trimming left V 6 bases short and J 5 bases short, with 17 bases between. In DNA, the CDR3 is TGTGCCAGCAGACGAGACGGCCCAGTGAACGAGCAGTACTTC. It yields the protein CASRRDGPVNEQYF.

This clonotype was detected a few times. The chain is built from TRBV6-2 or TRBV6-3 and TRBJ1-1; no clear D. There are 13 residues in the CDR3. From germline, CDR1 is MNHEY and CDR2 SVGEGT. Between the trimmed V and J ends, which lost 6 bases and 6 bases, there was a span of 14 bases. The CDR3 DNA sequence: TGTGCCAGCAGCTTTCCGGGAGTCCCTGAAGCTTTCTTT. It specifies CASSFPGVPEAFF.

This clonotype has ten or more counts. The chain employs TRBV4-2 and TRBJ1-6, with 8 bases identical to TRBD1. CDR3 length equals 16 residues. Germline V lookup: CDR1 LGHNA, CDR2 YNFKEQ. J lost 9 bases, V lost 0 bases, and 7 bases had no gene match. The CDR3 coding sequence is TGTGCCAGCAGCCAAGATCTGGGACAGGAGAGTTCACCCCTCCACTTT. Its protein product is CASSQDLGQESSPLHF.

The V call is TRBV20-1, the J call TRBJ1-5; D call uncertain. This CDR3 comprises 14 residues. Trimming cost V 3 bases and J 3 bases, with 12 bases left between them. Looked up from germline, CDR1 is DFQATT and CDR2 is SNEGSKA (reference sequence). The CDR3 sequence: CSARLPDPNQPQHF. CDR3 coding DNA: TGCAGTGCTAGGCTCCCGGACCCCAATCAGCCCCAGCATTTT.

The table lists this clonotype with a few counts. The chain recombines TRBV6-5 with TRBJ1-1; the D gene is possibly TRBD1 (5 bases). There are 13 residues in the CDR3. V lost 6 bases and J 1 base, leaving 9 bases between the germline ends. Germline assignment: CDR1 MNHEY and CDR2 SVGAGI. The CDR3 sequence: CASSAGKNTEAFF. The CDR3 DNA sequence: TGTGCCAGCAGCGCAGGGAAGAACACTGAAGCTTTCTTT.

V gene TRBV18 combines with J gene TRBJ1-4, with TRBD1 identical over 10 bases. Germline CDR1 and CDR2: KGHSH and LQKENI. The CDR3 totals 13 residues. Losses at the gene ends were 3 bases for V and 8 bases for J; bases not matched to a gene: 0. This chain's CDR3 is CASSPDRGEKLFF. Here the CDR3 DNA reads TGTGCCAGCTCACCGGACAGGGGGGAAAAACTGTTTTTT.

This sequence joins TRBV5-1 and TRBJ2-3; D is unresolved. The germline CDR1 and CDR2 sequences are SGHRS and YFSETQ. The CDR3 has 15 amino acids. Deletions cut 0 bases from V and 5 bases from J, with 13 bases between. The CDR3, as DNA: TGCGCCAGCAGCTTGGCGTCCACCGCCGGAGATACGCAGTATTTT. Encoded protein: CASSLASTAGDTQYF.

The V and J genes are TRBV4-1 and TRBJ1-2; D ambiguous. The germline V gene has CDR1 MGHRA and CDR2 YSYEKL. This CDR3 contains 16 residues. V lost 4 bases to trimming and J lost 1 base, with 16 bases between them. CDR3 DNA: TGCGCCAGCAGCCCGACTGAGGACCCCCTTAACTATGGCTACACCTTC. Its protein product is CASSPTEDPLNYGYTF.

This clonotype was found a few times. This chain connects TRBV5-1 to TRBJ2-5; D remains ambiguous. CDR3 length: 14 residues. The V end lost 0 bases, the J end lost 3 bases, and 9 bases lay between the germline ends. Germline CDR1 and CDR2: SGHRS and YFSETQ. This CDR3 reads CASSLGRAEETQYF. The CDR3 DNA follows: TGCGCCAGCAGCTTGGGACGGGCCGAAGAGACCCAGTACTTC.

The rearrangement joins TRBV24-1 to TRBJ2-3; the D call may be TRBD1 or TRBD2 (5 bases each). The CDR3 runs 14 residues. The ends were cut back, 5 bases at V and 3 bases at J, with 11 bases in the middle. The germline V gene has CDR1 KGHDR and CDR2 SFDVKD. DNA for the CDR3: TGTGCCACCAGTGTGGGTTGGGGGACAGATACGCAGTATTTT. Translating it yields CATSVGWGTDTQYF.

This clonotype occurred a few times. This chain joins TRBV20-1 and TRBJ2-3; D may be TRBD2 (5 bases). The CDR3 loop spans 15 amino acids. Trimming left V 1 base short and J 7 bases short, with 18 bases between. CDR1 and CDR2 from the germline V gene are DFQATT and SNEGSKA (reference sequence). The CDR3 sequence: CSARAIAGDRNTQYF. Written as DNA, the CDR3 is TGCAGTGCTAGAGCAATTGCCGGGGATAGGAATACGCAGTATTTT.

This clonotype has at least ten counts. The J gene is TRBJ2-7, the V gene TRBV2, with TRBD1 matching 10 bases. The germline V gene encodes CDR1 SNHLY and CDR2 FYNNEI. The CDR3 contains 14 residues. V gave up 6 bases and J gave up 4 bases; unmatched junction bases: 6. CDR3 in amino acids: CASSAGTGAYEQYF. The CDR3, as DNA: TGTGCCAGCAGCGCCGGGACAGGGGCTTACGAGCAGTACTTC.

The chain carries TRBV7-2 and TRBJ2-2; D is undetermined. Germline V gives CDR1 SGHTA, CDR2 FQGNSA. V was clipped by 4 bases and J by 7 bases, with 7 bases between them. CDR3 length equals 12 residues. The CDR3 nucleotides are TGTGCCAGCAGCTCACCTAGCGGGGAGCTGTTTTTT. This sequence encodes CASSSPSGELFF.

The genes are TRBV7-8 and TRBJ2-6, with D unclear. The CDR3 loop spans 14 amino acids. CDR1 and CDR2 (germline): SGHVS, FQNEAQ. V was trimmed by 6 bases and J by 4 bases, leaving 10 bases between them. The CDR3 here is CASRSDRGANVLTF. The DNA of the CDR3 is TGTGCCAGCAGAAGTGATCGGGGGGCCAACGTCCTGACTTTC. Full variable domain (remainder filled in from reference TRBV7-8 and TRBJ2-6): GAGVSQSPRYKVAKRGQDVALRCDPISGHVSLFWYQQALGQGPEFLTYFQNEAQLDKSGLPSDRFFAERPEGSVSTLKIQRTQQEDSAVYLCASRSDRGANVLTFGAGSRLTVL.

Of note for this clonotype: The germline gene is not matched at one end of the junction; a read error may be the cause. J is TRBJ1-2 and V is TRBV9; D not resolved. Germline values: CDR1 SGDLS, CDR2 YYNGEE. The CDR3 contains 14 residues. CDR3 in DNA: TGTGCCAGCAGCTCCAAGCCCGGACCCTATGGCTACGCCTTC. It specifies CASSSKPGPYGYAF.

This clonotype came up a few times. The V call is TRBV4-2, the J call TRBJ2-5; the match to TRBD2 covers 14 bases. The J segment lost 3 bases and the V segment lost 5 bases, leaving 8 bases of the junction unmatched. This CDR3 spans 17 amino acids. The germline V gene has CDR1 LGHNA and CDR2 YNFKEQ. CDR3 amino acids: CASSSLTSGGAEETQYF. CDR3 in DNA: TGTGCCAGCAGCTCCTTGACTAGCGGGGGGGCAGAAGAGACCCAGTACTTC.

This clonotype was seen ten or more times. The rearrangement joins TRBV7-2 to TRBJ2-7; D perhaps matches TRBD2 (6 bases). V lost 0 bases, J lost 0 bases, and 9 bases lay in between. Germline CDR1 and CDR2: SGHTA and FQGNSA. This CDR3 is built from 15 residues. CDR3 loop: CASSLAPGASYEQYV. The CDR3 bases are TGTGCCAGCAGCTTAGCTCCGGGAGCCTCCTACGAGCAGTACGTC.